This T cell receptor (beta chain) is from a study of T cells expressing NK-cell markers. Study-wide results and limits: Whether the expanded NKG2C+ T cell clones recognized HCMV remained unclear.

The germline V gene has CDR1 SGHRS and CDR2 YFSETQ. The CDR3 spans 15 residues. TCRdb re-called the 5' RACE reads; every CDR3 protein appears as one record, without DNA. The table gives over 200,000 distinct CDR3 sequences; the top ten clones make up 0.39% of it. Comments on this clonotype: Its antigen is undetermined.

This clonotype originated in a man younger than 30 in good health. The J gene is TRBJ2-7, the V gene TRBV5-1; absent DNA, TCRdb's TRBD2 call cannot be checked. The sequenced sample was blood T cells: a sorted CD56 or NKG2C T cell subset, CD4+ or CD8+ T cells, or bulk PBMC T cells (not recorded which). The CDR3 loop is CASSWGSSGSDEQYF.